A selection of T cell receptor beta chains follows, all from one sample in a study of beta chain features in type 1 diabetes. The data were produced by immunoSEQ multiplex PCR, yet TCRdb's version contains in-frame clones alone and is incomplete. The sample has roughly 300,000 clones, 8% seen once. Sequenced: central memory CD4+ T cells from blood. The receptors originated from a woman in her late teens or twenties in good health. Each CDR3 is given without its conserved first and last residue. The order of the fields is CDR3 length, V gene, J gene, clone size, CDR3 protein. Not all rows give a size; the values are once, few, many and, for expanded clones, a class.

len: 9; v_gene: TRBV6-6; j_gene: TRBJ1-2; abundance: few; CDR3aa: ASSQGYGYT
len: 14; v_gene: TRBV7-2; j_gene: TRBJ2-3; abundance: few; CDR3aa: ASSTRSSGSTDTQY
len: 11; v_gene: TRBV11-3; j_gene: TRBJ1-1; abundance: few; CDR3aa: ASSYHMNTEAF
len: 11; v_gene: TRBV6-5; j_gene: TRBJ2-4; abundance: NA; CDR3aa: ASSYGAGVIQY
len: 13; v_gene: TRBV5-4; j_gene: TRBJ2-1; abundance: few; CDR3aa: ASSPDGSSYNEQF
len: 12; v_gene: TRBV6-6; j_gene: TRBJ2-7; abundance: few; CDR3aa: ASSSDGISYEQY
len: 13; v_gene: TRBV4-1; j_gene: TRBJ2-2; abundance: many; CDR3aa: ASSRSETNTGELF
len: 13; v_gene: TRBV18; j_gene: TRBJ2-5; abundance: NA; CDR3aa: ASSPPGAVQETQY
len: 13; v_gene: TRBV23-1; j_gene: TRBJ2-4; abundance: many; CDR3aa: ARLNLLTGKNIQY
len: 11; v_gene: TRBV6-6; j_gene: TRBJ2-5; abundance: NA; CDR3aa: ASSRTGRETQY
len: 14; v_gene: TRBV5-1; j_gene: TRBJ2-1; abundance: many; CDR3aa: ASSLSTSGSYNEQF
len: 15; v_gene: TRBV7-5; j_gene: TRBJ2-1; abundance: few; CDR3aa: ARSEKELLGSYNEQF
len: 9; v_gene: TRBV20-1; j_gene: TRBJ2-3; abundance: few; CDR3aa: SAGWRDTQY
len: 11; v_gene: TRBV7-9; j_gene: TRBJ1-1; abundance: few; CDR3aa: ASSLTGLTEAF
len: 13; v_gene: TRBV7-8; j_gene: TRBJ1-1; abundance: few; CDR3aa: ASSDQTGLYTEAF
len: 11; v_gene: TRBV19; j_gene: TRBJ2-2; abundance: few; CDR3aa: ASSTKGTGELF
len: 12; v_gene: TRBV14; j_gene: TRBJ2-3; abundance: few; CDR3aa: ASSQTSEGDTQY